One sample yielded the 13 T cell receptor beta chains listed below, sequenced in a study of OX40 agonist ivuxolimab in advanced cancers. Sequencing was performed with immunoSEQ multiplex PCR; in TCRdb, only in-frame clones are kept and a portion is missing. The sample records tens of thousands of clones, 94% being singletons. The input for sequencing was CD4+ or CD8+ T cells sorted from blood, taken in a trial of the OX40 agonist ivuxolimab. These receptors were taken from an adult with an advanced solid tumor such as melanoma, head and neck, liver or kidney cancer.

V is TRBV10-2 and J is TRBJ2-5; D remains ambiguous. Between the trimmed V and J ends, which lost 3 bases and 5 bases, there was a span of 10 bases. CDR3 size: 13 residues. The germline V gene has CDR1 WSHSY and CDR2 SAAADI. The CDR3: CASSEWARETQYF. DNA for the CDR3: TGCGCCAGCAGTGAATGGGCCCGGGAGACCCAGTACTTC.

Only a few counts were recorded for this clone. The rearrangement links TRBV28 to TRBJ1-1; D not resolved. V was trimmed by 2 bases and J by 5 bases, leaving 6 bases between them. Germline V lookup: CDR1 MDHEN, CDR2 SYDVKM. This CDR3 region has 12 residues. CDR3 region: CASSLGETEAFF. The CDR3 DNA reads TGTGCCAGCAGTTTAGGGGAAACTGAAGCTTTCTTT. The entire variable domain, with the rest obtained from reference TRBV28 and TRBJ1-1, is as follows: DVKVTQSSRYLVKRTGEKVFLECVQDMDHENMFWYRQDPGLGLRLIYFSYDVKMKEKGDIPEGYSVSREKKERFSLILESASTNQTSMYLCASSLGETEAFFGQGTRLTVV.

The V and J genes are TRBV11-2 and TRBJ2-5; D not resolved. The CDR3 has 16 residues. Between the trimmed V and J ends, which lost 3 bases and 2 bases, there was a span of 16 bases. CDR1 is SGHAT and CDR2 is FQNNGV in the germline V gene. The CDR3 bases are TGTGCCAGCAGCTTCTTGGTCCGGCATGTACAAGAGACCCAGTACTTC. This sequence encodes CASSFLVRHVQETQYF.

This chain links TRBV28 with TRBJ2-3; D possibly uses TRBD1 or TRBD2 (5 bases each). V lost 3 bases and J 1 base, leaving 11 bases between the germline ends. Looked up from germline, CDR1 is MDHEN and CDR2 is SYDVKM. The CDR3 totals 15 residues. Here the CDR3 DNA reads TGTGCCAGCAGTTTGGTTTTGGGGGGCACAGATACGCAGTATTTT. Protein sequence: CASSLVLGGTDTQYF.

The sample holds one count of this clone. The genes are TRBV5-4 and TRBJ1-4; D is possibly TRBD1 (6 bases). Between the trimmed V and J ends, which lost 1 base and 7 bases, there was a span of 8 bases. The length of the CDR3 is 13 residues. Looked up from germline, CDR1 is SGHNT and CDR2 is YYREEE (reference sequence). In DNA form, the CDR3 reads TGTGCCAGCAGCTTGTCAGGGGTTGAAAAACTGTTTTTT. Translated: CASSLSGVEKLFF.

The chain uses TRBV10-3 and TRBJ1-2; no clear D gene. The V end was cut by 3 bases, the J end by 0 bases, with 5 bases between. The CDR3 contains 13 residues. CDR1 and CDR2 (germline): ENHRY, SYGVKD. This CDR3 reads CAISDPPNYGYTF. For the CDR3, the DNA is TGTGCCATCAGTGACCCGCCTAACTATGGCTACACCTTC.

This chain's CDR3 is CASSESGLAGASTGELFF. CDR3 nucleotides: TGCGCCAGCAGTGAGTCCGGACTAGCGGGAGCCTCTACCGGGGAGCTGTTTTTT. V usage is TRBV10-1 and J usage is TRBJ2-2, with TRBD2 matching 13 bases. The CDR3 covers 18 residues. CDR1 and CDR2 from the germline V gene are WNHNN and SYGVQD (reference sequence). With V trimmed by 0 bases and J by 5 bases, 6 bases remained unmatched.

V usage is TRBV4-3 and J usage is TRBJ1-2; D not resolved. The ends were cut back, 3 bases at V and 2 bases at J, with 13 bases in the middle. Per germline, CDR1 LGHNA and CDR2 YSLEER. CDR3 size: 15 residues. CDR3 protein: CASSHNPTVNYGYTF. The CDR3 DNA reads TGCGCCAGCAGCCACAATCCAACGGTGAACTATGGCTACACCTTC.

The chain employs TRBV7-6 and TRBJ2-3; no clear D gene. The V gene's germline CDR1 is SGHVS and CDR2 FNYEAQ. The CDR3 runs to 14 residues. Trimming pared 1 base from V and 2 bases from J, leaving 7 bases between. CDR3 in DNA: TGTGCCAGCAGCTTAGTTGGTGACACAGATACGCAGTATTTT. Protein sequence: CASSLVGDTDTQYF.

This rearrangement joins TRBV27 to TRBJ2-5; D is ambiguous. CDR3 length equals 14 residues. In germline, CDR1 is MNHEY, CDR2 SMNVEV (reference sequence). Trimming cost V 2 bases and J 1 base, with 8 bases left between them. CDR3 loop: CASSLGRSQETQYF. Here the CDR3 DNA reads TGTGCCAGCAGTTTAGGGCGAAGCCAAGAGACCCAGTACTTC.

A single count supports this clone. V usage is TRBV19 and J usage is TRBJ2-7; D remains unclear. V lost 5 bases, J lost 4 bases, and 12 bases lay in between. Germline V gene sequence: CDR1 LNHDA, CDR2 SQIVND (reference sequence). The CDR3 runs to 13 residues. CDR3 protein: CASSASVGYEQYF. CDR3 bases: TGTGCCAGTAGTGCATCAGTGGGTTACGAGCAGTACTTC.

This sequence joins TRBV7-2 and TRBJ2-7; D gene uncertain. This CDR3 comprises 12 residues. The germline V gene encodes CDR1 SGHTA and CDR2 FQGNSA. Trimming shortened V by 4 bases and J by 4 bases, and 8 bases separated the two germline ends. The CDR3 reads CASSSLWYEQYF. In nucleotides, the CDR3 is TGTGCCAGCAGCTCCCTGTGGTACGAGCAGTACTTC.

The CDR3 sequence is CASSAGGGALNTGELFF. DNA of the CDR3: TGTGCCAGCAGCGCGGGGGGAGGGGCCCTGAACACCGGGGAGCTGTTTTTT. The chain couples TRBV9 to TRBJ2-2; 7 bases agree with TRBD2. Per germline, CDR1 SGDLS and CDR2 YYNGEE. The ends lost 3 bases at V and 1 base at J; junction bases unmatched: 9. The CDR3 is 17 residues long.